Sequencing of this TCR beta chain was carried out in a study of shared T cell receptors in the human thymus. There are a few counts of this clone. Trimming pared 0 bases from V and 2 bases from J, leaving 6 bases between. The length of the CDR3 is 13 residues. Germline CDR1 reads SGHDT; CDR2 reads YYEEEE. Repertoires were generated with immunoSEQ multiplex PCR, while TCRdb's copy carries only in-frame clones and drops some. The table has 700,000 or so clones, approximately 83% seen once; the top ten hold 0.008% to 0.011%. This sample also belongs to another study, concerning human thymus T cells. That study adds: During corrective heart surgery, resections were taken, and the thymus tissue came from them. Repertoires from thymus and blood appeared to show biased V and J gene usage.

The sequencing sample was made of thymocytes. The V and J genes are TRBV5-6 and TRBJ2-7; possibly TRBD1 for D (6 bases). This clonotype was sampled from a girl under two years old with a congenital heart defect. CDR3 bases: TGTGCCAGCAGCTTGGACAGGGCCTACGAGCAGTACTTC. Translating it yields CASSLDRAYEQYF.